These T cell receptor beta chains were read from a single sample in a study of cytomegalovirus exposure and HLA in healthy donors. Only in-frame clones appear in the TCRdb table, and some are missing; sequencing was by immunoSEQ multiplex PCR. Of about 73,000 clones in the sample, roughly 89% were seen once. The sequencing sample was made of PBMCs. The receptors here all came from a woman aged 18-29 years in good health and CMV-seropositive. CDR3s include the opening cysteine and the closing phenylalanine or tryptophan. A D gene is named only where the DNA matches it firmly. Clone size appears in some rows only: once, few, many, or a class for an expanded clone.

size	D	V	J	length	CDR3	DNA
.	.	TRBV7-9	TRBJ1-3	16	CASSLGGTNTGNTIYF	TGTGCCAGCAGCTTAGGAGGGACAAACACGGGAAACACCATATATTTT
once	TRBD2	TRBV9	TRBJ2-2	16	CASSVAASGATGELFF	TGTGCCAGCAGCGTAGCTGCTAGCGGGGCCACCGGGGAGCTGTTTTTT
.	.	TRBV2	TRBJ1-1	14	CASSEALGGSEAFF	TGTGCCAGCAGTGAAGCGCTTGGTGGCAGTGAAGCTTTCTTT
.	TRBD2	TRBV9	TRBJ2-7	15	CASSAASGLAYEQYF	TGTGCCAGCAGCGCCGCTAGCGGGTTAGCCTACGAGCAGTACTTC
.	.	TRBV19	TRBJ2-5	14	CASSPPGKQETQYF	TGTGCCAGTAGTCCCCCGGGGAAACAAGAGACCCAGTACTTC
.	.	TRBV5-5	TRBJ1-2	12	CASSLVGGGYTF	TGTGCCAGCAGCTTGGTAGGGGGAGGCTACACCTTC
.	.	TRBV19	TRBJ1-4	17	CASSNIQGGRLNEKLFF	TGTGCCAGTAGTAACATCCAAGGGGGACGACTTAATGAAAAACTGTTTTTT
.	TRBD1	TRBV28	TRBJ1-4	14	CASRSTGLNEKLFF	TGTGCCAGCAGGTCGACAGGGCTTAATGAAAAACTGTTTTTT
.	.	TRBV19	TRBJ1-1	14	CASSRTVVNTEAFF	TGTGCCAGTAGTAGGACAGTAGTGAACACTGAAGCTTTCTTT
.	.	TRBV15	TRBJ2-5	16	CATSRDNAGRGETQYF	TGTGCCACCAGCAGAGATAATGCCGGAAGGGGGGAGACCCAGTACTTC
.	TRBD1	TRBV5-1	TRBJ2-7	15	CASSLTTGEYYEQYF	TGCGCCAGCAGCTTGACGACAGGGGAATACTACGAGCAGTACTTC
.	.	TRBV5-4	TRBJ1-2	14	CASSLDAGDSGYTF	TGTGCCAGCAGCTTGGACGCAGGGGATTCTGGCTACACCTTC
.	TRBD1	TRBV30	TRBJ1-5	13	CAWGYDRGQPQHF	TGTGCCTGGGGATATGACAGGGGGCAGCCCCAGCATTTT
.	TRBD1	TRBV7-6	TRBJ1-5	16	CASSPGTGILDQPQHF	TGTGCCAGCAGCCCCGGGACAGGGATATTAGATCAGCCCCAGCATTTT